Listed below are T cell receptor beta chains from one sample, sequenced in a study of cytomegalovirus exposure and HLA in healthy donors. Assay: immunoSEQ multiplex PCR; the TCRdb copy retains only in-frame clones and omits some. Of about 130,000 clones in the sample, under 90% were seen once. Specimen: PBMCs. The receptor source for this set is a woman between 40 and 50 years old in good health and CMV-seronegative. The conserved cysteine and the conserved F or W are not part of the CDR3 here.

v_call | cdr3_length | cdr3_aa
TRBV23-1 | 12 | ASSQSGRTAEAF
TRBV18 | 14 | ASSPVRGGEGNTIY
TRBV4-2 | 12 | ASSQVEADYGYT
TRBV5-1 | 12 | ASSFNGVGLDYT
TRBV9 | 14 | ASSVKGTSGRHEQF
TRBV7-2 | 12 | ASSPFRTAGEAF
TRBV27 | 14 | ASSLRGALANYGYT
TRBV10-3 | 12 | AIGTAVRDNEQF
TRBV4-2 | 13 | ASSQERSADYEQY
TRBV7-2 | 13 | ASSFQTGNYNEQF
TRBV19 | 13 | ASSWGGRSLYGYT
TRBV15 | 13 | ATSRDRTGRETQY
TRBV2 | 12 | ASETSGARGEQF
TRBV6-1 | 14 | ASSDLRGQGSDTQY
TRBV28 | 14 | ASSSSTGYSNQPQH
TRBV5-1 | 14 | ASSLRLAQAYNEQF
TRBV6-5 | 13 | ASSHPFGQTYEQY
TRBV15 | 13 | ATSRERSSYNEQF
TRBV5-4 | 12 | ASSLLGNTGELF
TRBV19 | 12 | ASMTEPYNSPLH
TRBV28 | 14 | ASSFQTGVGGQPQH
TRBV27 | 10 | ASSLYRGELF
TRBV7-8 | 14 | ASSPGTAQTTYEQY
TRBV28 | 11 | AIVGQGAEEAF
TRBV6-1 | 14 | ASSGAVGHSNQPQH
TRBV29-1 | 10 | SVAGAANEQF
TRBV19 | 10 | ASSLTGTEAF
TRBV7-9 | 12 | ASSPGTAYYGYT
TRBV7-9 | 13 | ASIHRDSDGYGYT
TRBV19 | 12 | ATSAGLGNQPQH
TRBV2 | 13 | ASSDLAGGVGELF
TRBV7-6 | 13 | ASSPGGAGTETQY
TRBV7-9 | 15 | ASSPNLGAGGQETQY
TRBV15 | 11 | ATSRDLGYTQY
TRBV6-1 | 11 | ASSEARGLQVF
TRBV19 | 13 | ASRQQGALGSPLH